These 20 T cell receptor beta chains originate from one sample sequenced in a study of T cell changes during pregnancy in multiple sclerosis. Generated by immunoSEQ multiplex PCR, the TCRdb table keeps only in-frame clones and is missing some. Here the sample spans under 95,000 clones, 91% being singletons. The sample in question was peripheral blood, obtained after pregnancy. The source is a female donor in good health, enrolled as a control in a pregnancy study.

The rearrangement joins TRBV18 to TRBJ2-7, with 10 bases matching TRBD1. The V and J ends lost 2 bases and 3 bases, in that order; junction bases with no gene match: 7. The CDR3 covers 16 residues. Germline lookup yields CDR1 KGHSH and CDR2 LQKENI. CDR3 sequence reads: CASSPWDRGSLYEQYF. CDR3 DNA: TGTGCCAGCTCACCATGGGACAGGGGCTCCCTCTACGAGCAGTACTTC.

This chain uses TRBV20-1 with TRBJ1-2, with D tentatively TRBD1 (6 bases). Germline assignment: CDR1 DFQATT and CDR2 SNEGSKA (reference sequence). CDR3 length: 11 amino acids. V was shortened by 5 bases and J by 3 bases, with 7 bases between the two germline ends. CDR3 DNA: TGCAGTGCTCGGACAGACTATGGCTACACCTTC. Amino acid sequence: CSARTDYGYTF.

This clone appeared a single time. This rearrangement joins TRBV19 to TRBJ1-2; 10 nucleotides line up with TRBD1. The CDR3 is 12 residues long. Germline V CDR1 and CDR2: LNHDA, SQIVND (reference sequence). The ends lost 10 bases at V and 4 bases at J; junction bases unmatched: 3. CDR3 bases: TGTGCCATACGACAGGGGGCCTATGGCTACACCTTC. Translated, it gives CAIRQGAYGYTF. The variable domain in full, with the rest retrieved from reference TRBV19 and TRBJ1-2, is DGGITQSPKYLFRKEGQNVTLSCEQNLNHDAMYWYRQDPGQGLRLIYYSQIVNDFQKGDIAEGYSVSREKKESFPLTVTSAQKNPTAFYLCAIRQGAYGYTFGSGTRLTVV.

This rearrangement joins TRBV6-6 to TRBJ1-2; 8 bases fit TRBD1. CDR1 MNHNY and CDR2 SVGAGI come from the germline V gene (reference sequence). The CDR3 covers 16 residues. Trimming took 6 bases from V and 4 from J; bases not matched to a gene: 13. CDR3 amino acids: CASSPGQGLLGYGYTF. The CDR3 DNA is TGTGCCAGCAGCCCTGGACAGGGCTTACTAGGCTATGGCTACACCTTC.

As for this clone: Other nucleotide sequences from this sample produce the same CDR3. The chain recombines TRBV19 with TRBJ2-2; TRBD2 agrees at 12 bases. Germline V gives CDR1 LNHDA, CDR2 SQIVND (reference sequence). Germline trimming cut 5 bases from V and 1 base from J; bases unmatched to any gene: 2. This CDR3 is built from 16 residues. The CDR3 DNA reads as TGTGCCAGTAGTGTGGGACTAGCGGGGAACACCGGGGAGCTGTTTTTT. Translated: CASSVGLAGNTGELFF. The complete variable domain, with remaining parts taken from reference TRBV19 and TRBJ2-2, reads DGGITQSPKYLFRKEGQNVTLSCEQNLNHDAMYWYRQDPGQGLRLIYYSQIVNDFQKGDIAEGYSVSREKKESFPLTVTSAQKNPTAFYLCASSVGLAGNTGELFFGEGSRLTVL.

This CDR3 reads CASRSGTAYGELFF. The CDR3 DNA sequence: TGTGCCAGCAGGTCGGGGACAGCATACGGGGAGCTGTTTTTT. The chain combines TRBV6-5 with TRBJ2-2, with 7 bases identical to TRBD1. Germline-derived CDR1 and CDR2 are MNHEY and SVGAGI. J was trimmed by 7 bases and V by 6 bases; bases with no gene match: 8. The CDR3 spans 14 residues.

The chain joins TRBV30 to TRBJ1-6; the D gene is possibly TRBD1 (5 bases). The CDR3 spans 14 residues. Germline assignment: CDR1 GTSNPN and CDR2 SVGIG (reference sequence). Trimming took off 3 bases at V and 7 bases at J, with 13 bases between the two ends. The CDR3 sequence: CAWRGAGGNSPLHF. The DNA of the CDR3 is TGTGCCTGGAGAGGGGCAGGAGGGAATTCACCCCTCCACTTT.

The chain uses TRBV7-3 and TRBJ2-1, with TRBD2 as a possible D gene (7 bases). The CDR3 runs to 14 residues. Per the germline V gene, CDR1 is SGHTA and CDR2 is FQGTGA. V shed 1 base and J shed 7 bases, with 11 bases lying between them. For the CDR3, the DNA is TGTGCCAGCAGCTTAAGTGGGGGGGCGAATGAGCAGTTCTTC. Protein product: CASSLSGGANEQFF.

V and J are TRBV18 and TRBJ2-7; no clear D gene. V lost 6 bases, J lost 0 bases, and 9 bases lay in between. The CDR3 runs 13 residues. From germline, CDR1 is KGHSH and CDR2 LQKENI. The DNA of the CDR3 is TGTGCCAGCTCCTCCGGTGCCTCCTACGAGCAGTACTTC. Protein product: CASSSGASYEQYF.

This rearrangement joins TRBV4-2 to TRBJ2-7, with D perhaps TRBD1 (6 bases). Per germline, CDR1 LGHNA and CDR2 YNFKEQ. This CDR3 region has 16 residues. Trimming removed 0 bases at V and 0 bases at J, with 12 bases between. The CDR3 is CASSQEWTVTSYEQYF. In DNA, the CDR3 is TGTGCCAGCAGCCAAGAATGGACAGTCACCTCCTACGAGCAGTACTTC.

The chain uses TRBV4-1 and TRBJ2-7; 12 bases line up with TRBD2. This CDR3 is 15 amino acids long. Trimming at V came to 5 bases and at J to 4 bases, leaving 6 bases not matched to a gene. Germline V gene sequence: CDR1 MGHRA, CDR2 YSYEKL. The CDR3 bases are TGCGCCAGCAGCTCCCGACTAGCGGGGGTTTACGAGCAGTACTTC. Its protein product is CASSSRLAGVYEQYF.

The chain is built from TRBV14 and TRBJ2-7; no definite D call. Germline V gene data show CDR1 as SGHDN and CDR2 as FVKESK. V was clipped by 4 bases and J by 3 bases, with 4 bases between them. The CDR3 sequence is 11 residues long. The CDR3, as DNA: TGTGCCAGCAGCCGAGGCTACGAGCAGTACTTC. It encodes CASSRGYEQYF.

V is TRBV28 and J is TRBJ2-2; 7 nucleotides align to TRBD1. V gave up 6 bases and J gave up 7 bases; unmatched junction bases: 5. CDR3 length: 13 amino acids. The germline V gene encodes CDR1 MDHEN and CDR2 SYDVKM. This CDR3 reads CASRTGYGGELFF. In DNA, the CDR3 is TGTGCCAGCAGGACAGGGTATGGCGGGGAGCTGTTTTTT.

This chain uses TRBV6-1 with TRBJ1-5, with 9 positions matching TRBD1. V lost 4 bases to trimming and J lost 6 bases; unmatched junction nucleotides: 7. The CDR3 covers 15 residues. The germline V gene has CDR1 MNHNS and CDR2 SASEGT. CDR3 sequence reads: CASSGWTGVVQPQHF. The DNA for the CDR3 is TGTGCCAGCAGTGGCTGGACAGGGGTGGTTCAGCCCCAGCATTTT.

The V and J genes are TRBV19 and TRBJ2-7, with D tentatively TRBD2 (6 bases). The CDR3 consists of 13 residues. Deletions cut 1 base from V and 2 bases from J, with 6 bases between. Per germline, CDR1 LNHDA and CDR2 SQIVND (reference sequence). The chain's CDR3 is CASSIGEAYEQYF. The CDR3 region has the DNA TGTGCCAGTAGTATAGGGGAGGCCTACGAGCAGTACTTC. Filled out from reference TRBV19 and TRBJ2-7, the complete variable domain reads DGGITQSPKYLFRKEGQNVTLSCEQNLNHDAMYWYRQDPGQGLRLIYYSQIVNDFQKGDIAEGYSVSREKKESFPLTVTSAQKNPTAFYLCASSIGEAYEQYFGPGTRLTVT.

V gene TRBV4-3 combines with J gene TRBJ1-1; D not resolved. Trimming shortened V by 1 base and J by 0 bases, and 9 bases separated the two germline ends. Germline V gene data show CDR1 as LGHNA and CDR2 as YSLEER. The CDR3 is 15 residues long. This CDR3 reads CASSQGLSMNTEAFF. CDR3 DNA sequence: TGCGCCAGCAGCCAAGGACTGTCTATGAACACTGAAGCTTTCTTT.

This clone was seen just once. This chain uses TRBV11-1 with TRBJ2-1, with D perhaps matching TRBD1 (5 bases). The germline V and J ends were trimmed by 0 bases and 9 bases, with 9 bases remaining between them. CDR1 and CDR2 from the germline V gene are SGHAT and FQDESV (reference sequence). The CDR3 length is 13 residues. CDR3 DNA: TGTGCCAGCAGCTTAGCAAGGGGCGGTGAGCAGTTCTTC. It translates to CASSLARGGEQFF.

The chain has TRBV5-6 and TRBJ1-2; 9 bases line up with TRBD1. In germline, CDR1 is SGHDT, CDR2 YYEEEE. This CDR3 region has 16 residues. V dropped 2 bases and J dropped 3; count of bases not matched to a gene: 8. Written as DNA, the CDR3 is TGTGCCAGCAGCTTACAGGGGGCTGCGACCCACTATGGCTACACCTTC. Its protein is CASSLQGAATHYGYTF.

This chain uses TRBV4-3 with TRBJ1-2, with 7 bases matching TRBD1. CDR3 length equals 16 residues. Germline V gene lookup returns CDR1 LGHNA and CDR2 YSLEER. Germline trimming cut 1 base from V and 2 bases from J; bases unmatched to any gene: 7. CDR3 sequence reads: CASSQADDRANYGYTF. The CDR3 nucleotides are TGCGCCAGCAGCCAAGCAGACGACAGGGCCAACTATGGCTACACCTTC.

The chain employs TRBV7-3 and TRBJ2-1, with 10 bases identical to TRBD1. The length of the CDR3 is 13 residues. Trimming at V came to 6 bases and at J to 10 bases, leaving 6 bases not matched to a gene. Germline values: CDR1 SGHTA, CDR2 FQGTGA. CDR3 region: CASSIDRGREQFF. CDR3 sequence (DNA): TGTGCCAGCAGTATCGACAGGGGGCGAGAGCAGTTCTTC.